This T cell receptor beta chain was recovered during a study of cytomegalovirus exposure and HLA in healthy donors. General study findings and limits: Across donors, sequencing depth was assumed by presence/absence analyses to be roughly uniform. Among immune exposure information, only CMV serostatus was available. High specificity and sensitivity for cytomegalovirus status were reported for the classifier.

This clone appeared a few times. Its antigen is unidentified. It was with 60 Vbeta and 13 Jbeta primers that the PCR ran. Using immunoSEQ multiplex PCR, the repertoire was profiled, and TCRdb retains in-frame clones only, with some absent. The top ten hold 2.8% of the sample, which has some 150,000 clones, 65% to 80% seen once. Germline CDR1 and CDR2: SGHTA and FQGTGA. The CDR3 spans 15 residues. With V trimmed by 5 bases and J by 3 bases, 5 bases remained unmatched. The V gene is TRBV7-3, the J gene TRBJ2-2, with 8 bases aligning to TRBD2. The sequence derives from a man between 18 and 35 years old in good health and CMV-seronegative. Specimen: PBMCs. The CDR3 DNA reads TGTGCCAGCAGCCCGGGGGGGGCCTACACCGGGGAGCTGTTTTTT. Translation: CASSPGGAYTGELFF.